This T cell receptor beta chain was sequenced during a study of T cells after yellow fever vaccination. At the level of the study: Researchers used SMART-Seq v4 Ultra Low Input to prepare fractions that had low cell numbers.

For TCR, cDNA came from 5'RACE template switching, which added a universal primer site and UMIs. TCRdb fed the 5' RACE reads into MiXCR, producing one record per CDR3 protein. The table shows 350,000 to 450,000 distinct CDR3 sequences, with 18% occurring only once. On this clonotype: Its specificity is not known.

Points from the study as a whole: Abundant contaminating clonotypes from the bulk population could appear in FACS-sorted repertoires. Weaker overall, the secondary response nonetheless peaked faster (day 5 versus 15).

Trimming removed 4 bases from V and 7 bases from J; junction bases left unmatched: 11. This CDR3 comprises 16 residues. Germline V gives CDR1 MNHEY, CDR2 SMNVEV (reference sequence). The V gene is TRBV27, the J gene TRBJ2-1; 9 positions agree with TRBD1. The receptor was isolated from a man aged 18-30 years who received the YFV17D yellow fever vaccine. Material: PBMCs, obtained before the yellow fever booster vaccination. CDR3 sequence reads: CASSYQGDRVRNEQFF. CDR3 nucleotides: TGTGCCAGCAGTTACCAGGGGGACAGGGTCAGAAATGAGCAGTTCTTC.